The 26 T cell receptor beta chains given below trace back to one sample, sequenced in a study of CD8+ T cells in alopecia areata. Treatment denoted: oral pan-JAK inhibitor, 5-10 mg twice daily. Sequencing used cDNA as its template, made by extracting RNA and reverse transcribing it. Profiled with immunoSEQ multiplex PCR; TCRdb holds only in-frame clones, not every one. In the table there are about 250,000 clones, about 62% of which are singletons. Here the sequenced sample was CD4+ T cells sorted from blood, taken at week 52, from a patient treated with tofacitinib. The receptor set was obtained from a human donor with alopecia areata.

In this sample, this clone turned up a few times. The genes are TRBV2 and TRBJ1-2; D unclear. The V end was cut by 1 base, the J end by 8 bases, with 5 bases between. Germline CDR1 reads SNHLY; CDR2 reads FYNNEI. This CDR3 has 11 amino acids. This chain's CDR3 is CASSEVRGYTF. The CDR3 DNA is TGTGCCAGCAGTGAAGTGCGGGGCTACACCTTC.

This chain links TRBV7-2 with TRBJ1-6; the D gene is possibly TRBD1 (5 bases). Germline CDR1 reads SGHTA; CDR2 reads FQGNSA. V shed 3 bases and J shed 1 base, with 7 bases lying between them. CDR3 length: 15 residues. Here the CDR3 reads CASSLGGSYNSPLHF. DNA of the CDR3: TGTGCCAGCAGCTTGGGGGGGTCCTATAATTCACCCCTCCACTTT.

This rearrangement joins TRBV2 to TRBJ2-1; D is undetermined. This CDR3 comprises 15 residues. Germline V gene lookup returns CDR1 SNHLY and CDR2 FYNNEI. Trimming removed 5 bases from V and 0 bases from J, with 11 bases in between. The CDR3 sequence is CASSLDRSSYNEQFF. CDR3 nucleotide sequence: TGTGCCAGCAGTTTGGACCGGAGCTCCTACAATGAGCAGTTCTTC.

V and J are TRBV7-2 and TRBJ2-3, with 9 nucleotides matching TRBD2. V shed 4 bases and J 2 bases; nucleotides not matched to a gene: 7. CDR3 length equals 16 residues. The germline V gene encodes CDR1 SGHTA and CDR2 FQGNSA. The chain's CDR3 is CASSSRASGITDTQYF. CDR3 nucleotides: TGTGCCAGCAGCTCCCGGGCTAGCGGGATCACAGATACGCAGTATTTT.

There are a few counts of this clone. The genes are TRBV29-1 and TRBJ1-1, with D uncertain. The germline V gene has CDR1 SQVTM and CDR2 ANQGSEA. V dropped 5 bases and J dropped 11 bases, with 21 bases sitting between them. The CDR3 spans 13 residues. The CDR3 is CSVLRQDRVEAFF. CDR3 coding DNA: TGCAGCGTTCTACGCCAGGACCGGGTTGAGGCTTTCTTT.

The sample holds a few counts of this clone. This specimen includes other DNA sequences encoding the same CDR3. The chain carries TRBV30 and TRBJ2-3; D remains unclear. CDR3 length: 13 amino acids. CDR1 GTSNPN and CDR2 SVGIG come from the germline V gene (reference sequence). V lost 0 bases, J lost 1 base, and 5 bases lay in between. For the CDR3, the DNA is TGTGCCTGGAGTGTTTCCGGCACAGATACGCAGTATTTT. Translating it yields CAWSVSGTDTQYF.

This clone appeared a few times. The chain combines TRBV15 with TRBJ2-2; D may be TRBD1 (5 bases). Germline CDR1 LNHNV, CDR2 YYDKDF (reference sequence). The V end lost 0 bases, the J end lost 8 bases, and 7 bases lay between the germline ends. The CDR3 runs to 13 residues. The CDR3 bases are TGTGCCACCAGCAGAGATAGGGGAGGGGAGCTGTTTTTT. Translating gives CATSRDRGGELFF.

The chain links TRBV15 to TRBJ1-5; TRBD1 agrees at 9 bases. CDR1 and CDR2 from the germline V gene are LNHNV and YYDKDF (reference sequence). Trimming removed 5 bases from V and 2 bases from J; junction bases left unmatched: 16. The length of the CDR3 is 19 residues. CDR3 residues: CATSVRTGATRVGNQPQHF. CDR3 DNA sequence: TGTGCCACCAGCGTCCGGACAGGGGCCACTCGGGTGGGCAATCAGCCCCAGCATTTT. Looking up the rest from reference TRBV15 and TRBJ1-5 gives the full variable domain: DAMVIQNPRYQVTQFGKPVTLSCSQTLNHNVMYWYQQKSSQAPKLLFHYYDKDFNNEADTPDNFQSRRPNTSFCFLDIRSPGLGDTAMYLCATSVRTGATRVGNQPQHFGDGTRLSIL.

The chain couples TRBV7-3 to TRBJ2-7, with 7 nucleotides matching TRBD1. V shed 5 bases and J 13 bases; nucleotides not matched to a gene: 11. Per the germline V gene, CDR1 is SGHTA and CDR2 is FQGTGA. This CDR3 comprises 12 residues. The CDR3: CASSLGTASPYF. For the CDR3, the DNA is TGTGCCAGCAGCCTCGGGACAGCCTCCCCATACTTC.

The chain combines TRBV6-5 with TRBJ2-7, with 7 bases identical to TRBD1. Germline CDR1 reads MNHEY; CDR2 reads SVGAGI. The CDR3 runs to 13 residues. With 7 bases clipped from V and 2 bases from J, the junction kept 5 bases outside the gene matches. The CDR3 reads CASTGTATYEQYF. Written as DNA, the CDR3 is TGTGCCAGCACCGGGACAGCGACCTACGAGCAGTACTTC.

The chain carries TRBV30 and TRBJ2-5; 8 bases line up with TRBD1. The DNA matches TRBJ2-7 better at its end, which makes the J call doubtful. Germline V lookup: CDR1 GTSNPN, CDR2 SVGIG (reference sequence). This CDR3 region has 11 residues. CDR3 sequence: CAWGQGYEQYF. CDR3 DNA sequence: TGTGCCTGGGGACAGGGCTACGAGCAGTACTTC.

The V call is TRBV15, the J call TRBJ2-2; the D is unclear. Per germline, CDR1 LNHNV and CDR2 YYDKDF (reference sequence). The CDR3 loop spans 14 amino acids. The V end lost 1 base, the J end lost 4 bases, and 7 bases lay between the germline ends. The CDR3: CATSRAMGTGELFF. The DNA of the CDR3 is TGTGCCACCAGCAGAGCGATGGGCACCGGGGAGCTGTTTTTT.

This clone appeared a single time. The chain employs TRBV6-6 and TRBJ2-3, with unresolved D. From germline, CDR1 is MNHNY and CDR2 SVGAGI (reference sequence). The CDR3 is 12 amino acids. V lost 2 bases to trimming and J lost 6 bases, with 6 bases between them. CDR3 in DNA: TGTGCCAGCAGTTACACGTACGATACGCAGTATTTT. Its protein product is CASSYTYDTQYF.

The chain links TRBV7-9 to TRBJ2-7; 7 nucleotides match TRBD2. The CDR3 runs 13 residues. V gave up 5 bases and J gave up 3 bases; unmatched junction bases: 4. Looked up from germline, CDR1 is SEHNR and CDR2 is FQNEAQ (reference sequence). CDR3 protein: CASSRREGYEQYF. CDR3 bases: TGTGCCAGCAGCAGGAGGGAGGGCTACGAGCAGTACTTC.

The chain is built from TRBV20-1 and TRBJ2-3; D is undetermined. Deletions cut 6 bases from V and 9 bases from J, with 13 bases between. Germline assignment: CDR1 DFQATT and CDR2 SNEGSKA (reference sequence). CDR3 length: 11 amino acids. This CDR3 reads CSAPWADTQYF. The CDR3 DNA reads as TGCAGTGCCCCATGGGCCGACACGCAGTATTTT.

This chain links TRBV30 with TRBJ1-5; tentatively, D is TRBD1 (5 bases). CDR3 length: 14 residues. Trimming cost V 2 bases and J 2 bases, with 10 bases left between them. Germline CDR1 is GTSNPN and CDR2 is SVGIG (reference sequence). CDR3 region: CAWSQGSGNQPQHF. For the CDR3, the DNA is TGTGCCTGGAGTCAGGGTTCAGGCAATCAGCCCCAGCATTTT. The complete variable domain, with remaining parts taken from reference TRBV30 and TRBJ1-5, reads SQTIHQWPATLVQPVGSPLSLECTVEGTSNPNLYWYRQAAGRGLQLLFYSVGIGQISSEVPQNLSASRPQDRQFILSSKKLLLSDSGFYLCAWSQGSGNQPQHFGDGTRLSIL.

The chain links TRBV5-6 to TRBJ2-7, with a tentative D call TRBD1 (6 bases). Per the germline V gene, CDR1 is SGHDT and CDR2 is YYEEEE. Trimming took off 1 base at V and 6 bases at J, with 11 bases between the two ends. CDR3 length: 13 residues. In nucleotides, the CDR3 is TGTGCCAGCAGCTTGCTACAGGGTCTCGAGCAGTACTTC. Residues: CASSLLQGLEQYF.

The V call is TRBV29-1, the J call TRBJ2-3; D gene ambiguous. V lost 6 bases and J lost 3, with 10 bases in between. CDR1 is SQVTM and CDR2 is ANQGSEA in the germline V gene. The CDR3 contains 12 residues. CDR3 bases: TGCAGCGTCGATTTGGAGACAGATACGCAGTATTTT. Translation: CSVDLETDTQYF.

The chain links TRBV5-6 to TRBJ1-2; possible D gene TRBD1, 6 bases. The germline V gene encodes CDR1 SGHDT and CDR2 YYEEEE. Trimming removed 4 bases from V and 9 bases from J, with 16 bases in between. The CDR3 is made up of 13 amino acids. CDR3 sequence: CASSLRDKTSYTF. The CDR3 DNA is TGTGCCAGCAGCCTTCGGGACAAGACTAGCTACACCTTC.

The J gene is TRBJ1-2, the V gene TRBV30, with D possibly matching TRBD1 (5 bases). V was shortened by 1 base and J by 4 bases, with 10 bases between the two germline ends. Germline V gene lookup returns CDR1 GTSNPN and CDR2 SVGIG (reference sequence). The CDR3 contains 13 residues. This CDR3 is CAWSGVGPYGYTF. The DNA for the CDR3 is TGTGCCTGGAGTGGTGTGGGGCCCTATGGCTACACCTTC.

This rearrangement joins TRBV9 to TRBJ1-4; 7 positions match TRBD1. The germline V gene has CDR1 SGDLS and CDR2 YYNGEE. CDR3 length: 15 residues. The J segment lost 5 bases and the V segment lost 3 bases, leaving 7 bases of the junction unmatched. The DNA for the CDR3 is TGTGCCAGCAGCGCGGGGACAGCTCGAAATGAAAAACTGTTTTTT. It translates to CASSAGTARNEKLFF.

This chain joins TRBV30 and TRBJ2-6; maybe TRBD1 (5 bases). The V gene lost 8 bases and the J gene lost 0 bases, with 14 bases spanning the gap. This CDR3 region has 15 residues. CDR1 and CDR2 (germline): GTSNPN, SVGIG (reference sequence). The CDR3 is CARNADSSGANVLTF. The CDR3 bases are TGTGCCCGGAACGCTGACAGCTCTGGGGCCAACGTCCTGACTTTC.

V is TRBV18 and J is TRBJ1-2; unclear D gene. V lost 0 bases, J lost 3 bases, and 8 bases lay in between. Germline values: CDR1 KGHSH, CDR2 LQKENI. The CDR3 contains 14 residues. CDR3 bases: TGTGCCAGCTCACCACCGAGCGGAGACTATGGCTACACCTTC. It encodes CASSPPSGDYGYTF.

The V gene is TRBV30, the J gene TRBJ1-1; no clear D. Trimming removed 4 bases at V and 4 bases at J, with 16 bases between. Germline lookup yields CDR1 GTSNPN and CDR2 SVGIG (reference sequence). This CDR3 is built from 14 residues. The CDR3 loop is CAWTVGTAITEAFF. The DNA for the CDR3 is TGTGCCTGGACCGTAGGCACCGCTATCACTGAAGCTTTCTTT.

As regards this clone: Mismatch with germline at one junction end may stem from a read error. The CDR3 region is CASRSGAIDLF. Here the CDR3 DNA reads TGTGCCAGCAGATCGGGGGCTATCGATCTCTTT. The chain links TRBV6-5 to TRBJ1-1; maybe TRBD1 (6 bases). Germline values: CDR1 MNHEY, CDR2 SVGAGI. This CDR3 has 11 residues.

J is TRBJ1-6 and V is TRBV9, with D maybe TRBD1 (5 bases). Germline V gene sequence: CDR1 SGDLS, CDR2 YYNGEE. The CDR3 is made up of 14 amino acids. V shed 0 bases and J shed 10 bases, with 11 bases lying between them. CDR3 in DNA: TGTGCCAGCAGCGTAGACGGGGCCCGCTCACCCCTCCACTTT. It codes for CASSVDGARSPLHF.